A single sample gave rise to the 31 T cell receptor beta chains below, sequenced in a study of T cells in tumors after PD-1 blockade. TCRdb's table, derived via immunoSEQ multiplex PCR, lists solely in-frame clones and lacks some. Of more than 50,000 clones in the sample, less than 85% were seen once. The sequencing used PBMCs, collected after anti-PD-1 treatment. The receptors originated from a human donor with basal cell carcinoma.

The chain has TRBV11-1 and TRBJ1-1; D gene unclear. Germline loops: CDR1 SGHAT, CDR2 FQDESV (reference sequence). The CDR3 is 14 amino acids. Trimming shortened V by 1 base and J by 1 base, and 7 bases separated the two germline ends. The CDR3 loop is CASSLGRQNTEAFF. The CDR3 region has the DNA TGTGCCAGCAGCTTAGGACGGCAGAACACTGAAGCTTTCTTT. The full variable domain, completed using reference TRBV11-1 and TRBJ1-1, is EAEVAQSPRYKITEKSQAVAFWCDPISGHATLYWYRQILGQGPELLVQFQDESVVDDSQLPKDRFSAERLKGVDSTLKIQPAELGDSAMYLCASSLGRQNTEAFFGQGTRLTVV.

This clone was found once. This CDR3 is CASSTPGQGAKGYTF. CDR3 coding DNA: TGTGCCAGCAGCACCCCGGGACAGGGGGCGAAAGGCTACACCTTC. This rearrangement joins TRBV11-3 to TRBJ1-2; TRBD1 agrees at 12 bases. Germline V gene sequence: CDR1 SGHNT, CDR2 YENEEA. V lost 5 bases, J lost 8 bases, and 9 bases stayed unmatched. This CDR3 comprises 15 residues.

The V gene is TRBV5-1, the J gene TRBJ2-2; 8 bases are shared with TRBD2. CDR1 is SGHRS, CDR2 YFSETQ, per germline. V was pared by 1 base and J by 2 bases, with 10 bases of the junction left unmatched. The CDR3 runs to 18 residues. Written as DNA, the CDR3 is TGCGCCAGCAGCTTGATCGCGGGGGGCCGGATAAACACCGGGGAGCTGTTTTTT. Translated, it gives CASSLIAGGRINTGELFF.

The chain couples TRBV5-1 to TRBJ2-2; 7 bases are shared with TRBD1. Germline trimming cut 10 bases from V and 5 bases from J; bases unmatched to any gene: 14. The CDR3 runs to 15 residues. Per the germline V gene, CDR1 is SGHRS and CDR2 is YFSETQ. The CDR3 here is CAGKPGTANTGELFF. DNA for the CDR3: TGCGCCGGCAAACCGGGGACAGCAAATACCGGGGAGCTGTTTTTT.

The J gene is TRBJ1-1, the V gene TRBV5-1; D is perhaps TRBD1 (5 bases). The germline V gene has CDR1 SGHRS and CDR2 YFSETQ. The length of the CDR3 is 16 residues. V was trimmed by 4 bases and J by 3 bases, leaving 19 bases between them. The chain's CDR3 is CASSRDRTRRDTEAFF. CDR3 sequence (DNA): TGCGCCAGCAGCAGGGACCGGACAAGGCGGGACACTGAAGCTTTCTTT.

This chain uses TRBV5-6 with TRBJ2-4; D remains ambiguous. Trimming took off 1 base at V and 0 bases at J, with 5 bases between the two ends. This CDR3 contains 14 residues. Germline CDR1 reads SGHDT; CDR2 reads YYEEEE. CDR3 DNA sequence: TGTGCCAGCAGCTTGAATTTAGCCAAAAACATTCAGTACTTC. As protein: CASSLNLAKNIQYF.

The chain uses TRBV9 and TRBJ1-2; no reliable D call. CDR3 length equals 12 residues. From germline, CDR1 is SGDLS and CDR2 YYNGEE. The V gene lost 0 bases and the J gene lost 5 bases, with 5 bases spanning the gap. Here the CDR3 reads CASSVGGYGYTF. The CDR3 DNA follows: TGTGCCAGCAGCGTAGGGGGTTATGGCTACACCTTC.

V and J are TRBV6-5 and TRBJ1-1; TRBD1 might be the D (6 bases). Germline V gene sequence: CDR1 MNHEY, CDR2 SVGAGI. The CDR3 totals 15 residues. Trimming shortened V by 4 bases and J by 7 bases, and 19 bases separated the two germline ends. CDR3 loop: CASSSPSGTLFEAFF. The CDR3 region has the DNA TGTGCCAGCAGTTCTCCCTCCGGGACACTTTTTGAAGCTTTCTTT.

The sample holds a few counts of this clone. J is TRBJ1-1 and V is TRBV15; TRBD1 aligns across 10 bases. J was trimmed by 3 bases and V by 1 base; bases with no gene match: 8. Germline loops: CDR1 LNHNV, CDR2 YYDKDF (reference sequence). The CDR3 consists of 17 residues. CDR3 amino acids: CATSRVLRTGGYTEAFF. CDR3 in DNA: TGTGCCACCAGCAGAGTTTTAAGGACAGGGGGATACACTGAAGCTTTCTTT.

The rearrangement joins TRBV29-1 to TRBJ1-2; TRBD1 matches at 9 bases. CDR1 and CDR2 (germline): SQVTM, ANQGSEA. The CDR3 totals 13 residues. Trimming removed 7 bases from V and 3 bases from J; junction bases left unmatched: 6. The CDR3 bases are TGCAGCGACAACAGGGGGCCTGACTATGGCTACACCTTC. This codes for CSDNRGPDYGYTF.

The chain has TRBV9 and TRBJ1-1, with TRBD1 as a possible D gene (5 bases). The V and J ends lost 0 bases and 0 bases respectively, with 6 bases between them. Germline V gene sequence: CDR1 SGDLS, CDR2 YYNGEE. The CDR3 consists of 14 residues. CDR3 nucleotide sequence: TGTGCCAGCAGCGTAGGGGGGGTGAACACTGAAGCTTTCTTT. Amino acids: CASSVGGVNTEAFF.

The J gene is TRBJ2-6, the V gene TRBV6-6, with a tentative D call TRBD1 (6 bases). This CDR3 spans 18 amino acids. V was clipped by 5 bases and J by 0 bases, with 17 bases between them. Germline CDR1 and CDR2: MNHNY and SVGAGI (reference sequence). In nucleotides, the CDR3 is TGTGCCAGCAGTCGTCGACAGGACCTCATCTCTGGGGCCAACGTCCTGACTTTC. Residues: CASSRRQDLISGANVLTF.

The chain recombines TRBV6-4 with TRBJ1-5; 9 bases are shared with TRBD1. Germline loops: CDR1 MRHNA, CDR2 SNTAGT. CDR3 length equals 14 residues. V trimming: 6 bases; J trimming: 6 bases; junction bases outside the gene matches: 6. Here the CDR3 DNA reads TGTGCCAGCAGCGAACAGGGGGCCGGTCAGCCCCAGCATTTT. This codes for CASSEQGAGQPQHF.

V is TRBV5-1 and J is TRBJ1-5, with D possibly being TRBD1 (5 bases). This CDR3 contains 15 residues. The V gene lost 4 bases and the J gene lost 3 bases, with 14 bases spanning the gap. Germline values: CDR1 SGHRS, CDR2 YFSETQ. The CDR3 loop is CASSPSGGVNQPQHF. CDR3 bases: TGCGCCAGCAGCCCTTCTGGGGGAGTCAATCAGCCCCAGCATTTT. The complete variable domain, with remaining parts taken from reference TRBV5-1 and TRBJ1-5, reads KAGVTQTPRYLIKTRGQQVTLSCSPISGHRSVSWYQQTPGQGLQFLFEYFSETQRNKGNFPGRFSGRQFSNSRSEMNVSTLELGDSALYLCASSPSGGVNQPQHFGDGTRLSIL.

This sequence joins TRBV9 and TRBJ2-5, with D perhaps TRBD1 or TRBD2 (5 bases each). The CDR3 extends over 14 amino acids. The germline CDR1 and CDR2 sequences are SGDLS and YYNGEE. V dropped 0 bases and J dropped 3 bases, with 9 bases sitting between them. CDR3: CASSVGGFEETQYF. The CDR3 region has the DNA TGTGCCAGCAGCGTAGGGGGGTTTGAAGAGACCCAGTACTTC.

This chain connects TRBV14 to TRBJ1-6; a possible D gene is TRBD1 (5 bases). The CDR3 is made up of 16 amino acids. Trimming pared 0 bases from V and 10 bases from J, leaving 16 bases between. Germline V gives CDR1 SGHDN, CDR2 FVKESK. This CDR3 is CASSQDHRRIGSPLHF. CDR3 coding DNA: TGTGCCAGCAGCCAAGACCACAGGAGGATAGGGTCACCCCTCCACTTT. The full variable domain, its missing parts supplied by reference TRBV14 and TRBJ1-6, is EAGVTQFPSHSVIEKGQTVTLRCDPISGHDNLYWYRRVMGKEIKFLLHFVKESKQDESGMPNNRFLAERTGGTYSTLKVQPAELEDSGVYFCASSQDHRRIGSPLHFGNGTRLTVT.

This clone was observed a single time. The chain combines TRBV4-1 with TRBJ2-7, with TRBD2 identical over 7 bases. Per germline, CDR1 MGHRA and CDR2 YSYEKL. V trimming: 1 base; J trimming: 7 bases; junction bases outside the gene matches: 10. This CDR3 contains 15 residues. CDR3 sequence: CASSQVPIGREEQYF. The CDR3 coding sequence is TGCGCCAGCAGCCAAGTTCCCATTGGGCGGGAGGAGCAGTACTTC.

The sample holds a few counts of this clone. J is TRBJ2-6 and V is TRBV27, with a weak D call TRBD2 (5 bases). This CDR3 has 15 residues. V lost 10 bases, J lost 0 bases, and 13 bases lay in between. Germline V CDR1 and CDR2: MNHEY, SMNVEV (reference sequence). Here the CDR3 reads CATERAYSGANVLTF. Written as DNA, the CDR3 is TGTGCCACCGAGAGGGCGTACTCTGGGGCCAACGTCCTGACTTTC.

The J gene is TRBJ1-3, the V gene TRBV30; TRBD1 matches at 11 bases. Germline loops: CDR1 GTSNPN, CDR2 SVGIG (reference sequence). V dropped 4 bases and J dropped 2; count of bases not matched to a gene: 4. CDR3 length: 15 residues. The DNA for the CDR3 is TGTGCCTGGACCCAGGACAGGGGGCCTGGAAACACCATATATTTT. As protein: CAWTQDRGPGNTIYF.

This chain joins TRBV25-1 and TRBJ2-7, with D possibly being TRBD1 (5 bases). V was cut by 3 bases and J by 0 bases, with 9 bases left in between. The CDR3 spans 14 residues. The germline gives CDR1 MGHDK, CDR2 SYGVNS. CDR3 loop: CASSETESSYEQYF. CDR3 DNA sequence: TGTGCCAGCAGTGAGACAGAGAGCTCCTACGAGCAGTACTTC.

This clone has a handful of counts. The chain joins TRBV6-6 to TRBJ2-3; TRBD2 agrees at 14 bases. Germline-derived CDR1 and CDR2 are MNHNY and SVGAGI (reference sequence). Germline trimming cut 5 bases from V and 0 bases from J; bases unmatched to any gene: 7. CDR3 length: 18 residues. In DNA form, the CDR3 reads TGTGCCAGCAGTCCTGGACTAGCGGGGGGCCCTAGCACAGATACGCAGTATTTT. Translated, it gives CASSPGLAGGPSTDTQYF.

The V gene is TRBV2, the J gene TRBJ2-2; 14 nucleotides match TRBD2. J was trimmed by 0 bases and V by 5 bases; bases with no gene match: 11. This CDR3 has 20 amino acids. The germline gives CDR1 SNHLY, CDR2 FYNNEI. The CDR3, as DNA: TGTGCCAGCAGTCAGAAGCTTGGACTAGCGGGGGGATCGAACACCGGGGAGCTGTTTTTT. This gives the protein CASSQKLGLAGGSNTGELFF.

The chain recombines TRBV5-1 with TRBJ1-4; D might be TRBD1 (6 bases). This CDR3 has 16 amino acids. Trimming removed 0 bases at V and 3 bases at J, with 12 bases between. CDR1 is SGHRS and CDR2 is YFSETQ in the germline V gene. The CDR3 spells CASSLGAGAANEKLFF. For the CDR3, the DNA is TGCGCCAGCAGCTTGGGCGCAGGGGCAGCTAATGAAAAACTGTTTTTT.

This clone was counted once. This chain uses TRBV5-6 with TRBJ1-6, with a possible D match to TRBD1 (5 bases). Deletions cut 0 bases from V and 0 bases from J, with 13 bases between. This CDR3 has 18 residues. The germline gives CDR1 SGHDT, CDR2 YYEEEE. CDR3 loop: CASSLGVAGSSYNSPLHF. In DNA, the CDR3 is TGTGCCAGCAGCTTGGGAGTGGCAGGGAGCTCCTATAATTCACCCCTCCACTTT.

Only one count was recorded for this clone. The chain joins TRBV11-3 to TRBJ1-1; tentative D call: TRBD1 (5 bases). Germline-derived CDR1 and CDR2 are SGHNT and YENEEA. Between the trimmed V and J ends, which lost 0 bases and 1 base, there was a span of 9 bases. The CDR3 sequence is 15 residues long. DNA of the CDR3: TGTGCCAGCAGCTTAGATAGCAGGGAGAACACTGAAGCTTTCTTT. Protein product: CASSLDSRENTEAFF.

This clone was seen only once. The CDR3 loop reads CASSQSVSGANVLTF. CDR3 nucleotide sequence: TGCGCCAGCAGTCAAAGTGTCTCTGGGGCCAACGTCCTGACTTTC. The chain combines TRBV23-1 with TRBJ2-6; no firm D call. TRBV23-1 is known as an ORF, though its function is uncertain. The CDR3 contains 15 residues. The ends were cut back, 2 bases at V and 0 bases at J, with 5 bases in the middle.

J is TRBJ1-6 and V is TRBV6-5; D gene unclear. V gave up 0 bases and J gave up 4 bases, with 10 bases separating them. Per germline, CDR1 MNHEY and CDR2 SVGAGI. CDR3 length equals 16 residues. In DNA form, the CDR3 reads TGTGCCAGCAGTTACTCGGGAACGTTTTATAATTCACCCCTCCACTTT. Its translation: CASSYSGTFYNSPLHF.

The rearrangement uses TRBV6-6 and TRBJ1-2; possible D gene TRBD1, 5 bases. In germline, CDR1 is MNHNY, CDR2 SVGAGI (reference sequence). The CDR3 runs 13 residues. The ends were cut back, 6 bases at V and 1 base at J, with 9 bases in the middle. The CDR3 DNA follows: TGTGCCAGCAGATTACAGGTTAACTATGGCTACACCTTC. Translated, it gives CASRLQVNYGYTF.

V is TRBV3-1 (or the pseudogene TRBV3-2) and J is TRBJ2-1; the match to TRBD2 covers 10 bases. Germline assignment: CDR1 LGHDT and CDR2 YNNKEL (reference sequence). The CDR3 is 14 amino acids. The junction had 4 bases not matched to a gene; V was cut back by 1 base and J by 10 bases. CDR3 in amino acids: CASSQGILAGEQFF. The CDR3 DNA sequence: TGTGCCAGCAGCCAAGGAATACTAGCGGGAGAGCAGTTCTTC.

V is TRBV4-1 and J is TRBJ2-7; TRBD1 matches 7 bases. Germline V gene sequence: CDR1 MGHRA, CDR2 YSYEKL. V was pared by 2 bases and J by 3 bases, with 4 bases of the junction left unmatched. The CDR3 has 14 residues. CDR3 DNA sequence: TGCGCCAGCAGCCAAAGGACAGGCCTCTACGAGCAGTACTTC. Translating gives CASSQRTGLYEQYF.

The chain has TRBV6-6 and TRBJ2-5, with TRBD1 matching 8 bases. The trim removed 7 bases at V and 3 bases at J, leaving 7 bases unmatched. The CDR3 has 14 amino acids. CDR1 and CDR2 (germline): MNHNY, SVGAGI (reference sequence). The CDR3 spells CASNFRGREETQYF. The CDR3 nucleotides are TGTGCCAGCAATTTCAGGGGGCGTGAAGAGACCCAGTACTTC.